A single sample gave rise to the 23 T cell receptor beta chains below, sequenced in a study of tumor and adjacent non-tumor tissue in lung cancer. RNA was extracted from bulk tissue without any cell sorting. The normal lung tissue was taken more than 3 cm from the tumor edge. The library came from three nested PCR rounds adapted from ARM-PCR protocols. TCRdb reprocessed the multiplex PCR reads via MiXCR and lists one record per CDR3 protein. The sample comprises about 76,000 distinct CDR3 sequences, about 82% of which are singletons, and 51% rests with the top ten. The sequencing sample was made of distant non-tumor lung tissue. All receptors come from a man aged 55-75 years with non-small cell lung cancer.

On this clonotype: One end of the junction does not line up with germline, which may come from a read error. The chain combines TRBV11-3 with TRBJ1-6; no clear D gene. The germline V gene encodes CDR1 SGHNT and CDR2 YENEEA. The CDR3 loop spans 13 amino acids. The CDR3 region is CVSNPGINSPLHF. CDR3 sequence (DNA): TGTGTCAGCAACCCTGGGATTAATTCACCCCTCCACTTT.

This clonotype has only one observation. At one end the junction does not follow the germline gene, possibly because of a read error. J is TRBJ1-1 and V is TRBV5-6; 7 bases match TRBD1. The germline V gene has CDR1 SGHDT and CDR2 YYEEEE. CDR3 length equals 14 residues. The CDR3 DNA is TGTTCCAGCAGCTGGGGACAGTTTGGGACCGAAGCTTTCTTT. This encodes CSSSWGQFGTEAFF.

To note about this clonotype: The junction departs from the called germline gene at one end, perhaps through a read error. This chain uses TRBV29-1 with TRBJ2-5; D is unclear. Germline V gives CDR1 SQVTM, CDR2 ANQGSEA. The CDR3 covers 13 residues. The CDR3 spells CSVGLALEESQYF. CDR3 nucleotide sequence: TGCAGCGTTGGATTGGCGTTGGAAGAGAGCCAGTACTTC.

With respect to this clonotype: One junction end disagrees with the germline gene, perhaps due to a read error. This chain connects TRBV11-2 to TRBJ1-6; the D gene is possibly TRBD1 (5 bases). The germline CDR1 and CDR2 sequences are SGHAT and FQNNGV. This CDR3 region has 15 residues. The CDR3 is CVSSVGGDDNSPLHF. CDR3 bases: TGTGTCAGCAGCGTAGGAGGGGACGATAATTCACCCCTCCACTTT.

The table lists this clonotype with a count of one. V and J are TRBV6-5 and TRBJ1-1, with 8 bases fitting TRBD1. The J segment lost 1 base and the V segment lost 5 bases, leaving 9 bases of the junction unmatched. Germline loops: CDR1 MNHEY, CDR2 SVGAGI. This CDR3 is built from 16 residues. The CDR3 coding sequence is TGTGCCAGCAGTAACAGGGGGACAGGACGGAACACTGAAGCTTTCTTT. Encoded protein: CASSNRGTGRNTEAFF.

V is TRBV11-2 and J is TRBJ1-3; perhaps TRBD1 as D (5 bases). The germline CDR1 and CDR2 sequences are SGHAT and FQNNGV. The CDR3 sequence is 16 residues long. The CDR3 loop reads CVNRSPHAGTESTIYF. The CDR3 nucleotides are TGTGTCAACAGGTCACCCCATGCAGGGACGGAGAGCACCATATATTTT.

Comment on this clonotype: At one end the junction does not follow the germline gene, possibly because of a read error. The chain uses TRBV5-1 and TRBJ2-3, with 9 bases matching TRBD1. CDR3 length equals 16 residues. CDR1 SGHRS and CDR2 YFSETQ come from the germline V gene. CDR3 sequence (DNA): TGTGCCAGCAGCAGGGGGACAGGGTTGTCGGGATGTACGCAGTATTTT. Protein sequence: CASSRGTGLSGCTQYF.

The V and J genes are TRBV7-8 and TRBJ2-7, with D uncertain. The germline V gene has CDR1 SGHVS and CDR2 FQNEAQ. Between the trimmed V and J ends, which lost 1 base and 7 bases, there was a span of 14 bases. The CDR3 covers 14 residues. The CDR3 nucleotides read TGTGCCAGCAGCTTAGACAGTGCCTCTCAGGAGCAGTACTTC. Translating gives CASSLDSASQEQYF.

A word on this clonotype: The conserved phenylalanine or tryptophan is not found at the CDR3 terminus, so this likely reflects a read error. The chain uses TRBV20-1 and TRBJ2-1, with 15 bases lining up with TRBD2. V was pared by 5 bases and J by 0 bases, with 8 bases of the junction left unmatched. The CDR3 has 18 residues. Germline values: CDR1 DFQATT, CDR2 SNEGSKA (reference sequence). CDR3: CSAPSQGLAGGSYNEQFL. CDR3 nucleotides: TGCAGTGCTCCCTCTCAGGGACTAGCGGGAGGCTCCTACAATGAGCAGTTCCTC.

The chain joins TRBV20-1 to TRBJ2-7, with D possibly TRBD2 on 5 matching bases. V dropped 5 bases and J dropped 4 bases, with 24 bases sitting between them. CDR3 length: 16 amino acids. Germline values: CDR1 DFQATT, CDR2 SNEGSKA (reference sequence). The CDR3 sequence: CSAPALTNGRKYEQYF. The DNA for the CDR3 is TGCAGTGCTCCAGCCCTTACTAATGGGAGAAAGTACGAGCAGTACTTC.

Points on this clonotype: Relative to the germline gene, one junction end is altered; a read error may explain this. CDR3 sequence: CANSSPGRRVTNYGYTF. CDR3 DNA: TGTGCCAACAGTTCACCTGGACGGAGAGTGACAAACTATGGCTACACCTTC. The genes are TRBV6-5 and TRBJ1-2; D is unclear. Germline V gene sequence: CDR1 MNHEY, CDR2 SVGAGI. The CDR3 has 17 amino acids.

The rearrangement links TRBV11-2 to TRBJ2-3; the match to TRBD2 covers 9 bases. CDR1 is SGHAT, CDR2 FQNNGV, per germline. The CDR3 sequence is 14 residues long. The V gene end was trimmed by 3 bases and the J gene end by 11 bases; junction bases not matched to a gene: 9. This chain's CDR3 is CASSFLAGVVKQYF. The CDR3 nucleotides are TGTGCCAGCAGCTTTTTAGCGGGGGTCGTTAAGCAGTATTTT.

As for this clonotype: Because it lacks the conserved phenylalanine or tryptophan at the end, this CDR3 is likely a read error. The rearrangement links TRBV20-1 to TRBJ2-3; D call uncertain. Trimming shortened V by 3 bases and J by 6 bases, and 16 bases separated the two germline ends. Per the germline V gene, CDR1 is DFQATT and CDR2 is SNEGSKA (reference sequence). The CDR3 is made up of 14 amino acids. The CDR3, as DNA: TGCAGTGCTAGCGGTTCATGGCTTTCTGATACGCAGTATCTC. Its protein product is CSASGSWLSDTQYL.

This clonotype has just one count. A much larger clone differs from this one at a single base, so this may be a read error. V is TRBV10-2 and J is TRBJ2-2; D gene uncertain. This CDR3 is built from 13 residues. The germline gives CDR1 WSHSY, CDR2 SAAADI. CDR3 amino acids: CVSSESEIGELFF. CDR3 DNA sequence: TGCGTCAGCAGTGAGTCGGAAATCGGGGAGCTGTTTTTT.

J is TRBJ2-2 and V is TRBV11-3; 9 bases are a match to TRBD2. The CDR3 has 18 amino acids. Germline assignment: CDR1 SGHNT and CDR2 YENEEA. CDR3 sequence: CARNSWGAGGYRAGELFF. The CDR3, as DNA: TGTGCAAGGAACTCCTGGGGAGCGGGAGGATACAGAGCCGGGGAGCTGTTTTTT. The complete variable domain, with remaining parts taken from reference TRBV11-3 and TRBJ2-2, reads EAGVVQSPRYKIIEKKQPVAFWCNPISGHNTLYWYLQNLGQGPELLIRYENEEAVDDSQLPKDRFSAERLKGVDSTLKIQPAELGDSAVYLCARNSWGAGGYRAGELFFGEGSRLTVL.

With regard to this clonotype: One end of the junction is discordant with germline, which a read error may explain. This rearrangement joins TRBV6-2 or TRBV6-3 to TRBJ2-1, with D possibly being TRBD1 (6 bases). The CDR3 is made up of 14 amino acids. In germline, CDR1 is MNHEY, CDR2 SVGEGT. CDR3 region: CASTDRTARNEQLF. CDR3 DNA: TGTGCCAGTACCGATCGGACAGCCCGCAATGAGCAGTTATTC.

On this clonotype itself: The CDR3 ends on some other residue instead of the conserved phenylalanine or tryptophan, so this is likely a read error. The chain links TRBV20-1 to TRBJ1-5, with D possibly being TRBD1 (5 bases). CDR1 DFQATT and CDR2 SNEGSKA come from the germline V gene (reference sequence). V lost 6 bases, J lost 2 bases, and 20 bases lay in between. CDR3 length: 16 residues. The CDR3 sequence is CSALPTGRSGNQPQHL. The CDR3 bases are TGCAGTGCCCTCCCGACGGGGCGTTCGGGCAATCAGCCCCAGCATTTA.

About this clonotype: The junction departs from germline at one end; a sequencing error may be responsible. The gene calls are TRBV10-1 and TRBJ2-1; D unresolved. The V gene's germline CDR1 is WNHNN and CDR2 SYGVQD (reference sequence). This CDR3 comprises 13 residues. The CDR3 DNA follows: TGCGTCAGCAGTGAGACCAGTTATAATGAGCAGTTCTTC. Translating gives CVSSETSYNEQFF.

A remark on this clonotype: Mismatch with germline at one junction end may stem from a read error. CDR3 amino acids: CASSQGPGDSNRPQHF. CDR3 nucleotide sequence: TGTGCCAGCAGCCAAGGACCAGGGGATAGCAATCGGCCCCAGCATTTT. The genes are TRBV4-2 and TRBJ1-5; D is perhaps TRBD1 (6 bases). Germline assignment: CDR1 LGHNA and CDR2 YNFKEQ. The CDR3 length is 16 residues.

The CDR3 nucleotides read TGTGCCAGCAGCTTAGATACATCCTCACGGGGAGCTTTCTTT. Its protein is CASSLDTSSRGAFF. The chain combines TRBV7-9 with TRBJ1-1; D is undetermined. V was pared by 1 base and J by 10 bases, with 16 bases between. From germline, CDR1 is SEHNR and CDR2 FQNEAQ (reference sequence). The CDR3 totals 14 residues.

Comments on this clonotype: Mismatch with germline at one junction end may stem from a read error. The chain is built from TRBV11-2 and TRBJ2-5; D remains ambiguous. CDR1 is SGHAT, CDR2 FQNNGV, per germline. The CDR3 loop spans 13 amino acids. The CDR3 protein is CVSSTTRDETQYF. DNA of the CDR3: TGTGTCAGCAGCACTACAAGGGATGAGACCCAGTACTTC.

Concerning this clonotype itself: Its ends do not fully match the called genes, so a read error is possible. The rearrangement links TRBV4-2 to TRBJ1-1; D possibly corresponds to TRBD1 (6 bases). Germline lookup yields CDR1 LGHNA and CDR2 YNFKEQ. The CDR3 consists of 16 residues. CDR3 protein: CTSSQVGQLETTETFF. In nucleotides, the CDR3 is TGTACCAGCAGCCAAGTCGGACAGCTTGAGACCACTGAAACTTTCTTT.

With respect to this clonotype: An end of the junction differs from the germline gene, which may be a read error. The CDR3 reads CSARGANSYKQYF. The CDR3 DNA reads as TGCAGTGCTAGAGGGGCTAACTCCTACAAGCAGTACTTC. The V call is TRBV20-1, the J call TRBJ2-7; no reliable D call. The germline V gene has CDR1 DFQATT and CDR2 SNEGSKA (reference sequence). The CDR3 is 13 residues long.